This TCR beta chain originates from a study of shared clonotypes between healthy human individuals. Study observations and caveats: Since donors were few, the genetic and exposure-history diversity represented was limited.

This clone was recorded many times. Its antigen is not known. Germline CDR1 is SGHRS and CDR2 is YFSETQ. Losses at the gene ends were 5 bases for V and 5 bases for J; bases not matched to a gene: 8. The CDR3 spans 15 residues. Deep-level settings were used for running the assay. Data came from immunoSEQ multiplex PCR; TCRdb stores just in-frame clones and leaves some out. The repertoire holds 400,000 to 600,000 clones, with over 60% as singletons. Sequencing was performed on PBMCs. This TCR derives from a woman aged 35 to 49 in good health. Some clones in this sample may be carry-over from other donors' samples. This chain uses TRBV5-1 with TRBJ2-3; 10 nucleotides match TRBD2. In DNA, the CDR3 is TGCGCCAGCAGAGGAGCGGGAGGGCCCGGAGATACGCAGTATTTT. Residues: CASRGAGGPGDTQYF.